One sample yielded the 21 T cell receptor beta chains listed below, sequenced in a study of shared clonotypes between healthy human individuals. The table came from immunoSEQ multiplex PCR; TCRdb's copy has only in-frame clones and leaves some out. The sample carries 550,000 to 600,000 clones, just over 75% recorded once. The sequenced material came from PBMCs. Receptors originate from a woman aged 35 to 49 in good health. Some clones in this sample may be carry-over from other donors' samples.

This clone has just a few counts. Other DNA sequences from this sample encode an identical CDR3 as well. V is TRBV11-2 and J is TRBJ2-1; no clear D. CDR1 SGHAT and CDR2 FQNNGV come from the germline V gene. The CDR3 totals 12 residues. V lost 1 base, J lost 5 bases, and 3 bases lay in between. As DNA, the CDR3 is TGTGCCAGCAGCTTAGTCCACAATGAGCAGTTCTTC. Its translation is CASSLVHNEQFF.

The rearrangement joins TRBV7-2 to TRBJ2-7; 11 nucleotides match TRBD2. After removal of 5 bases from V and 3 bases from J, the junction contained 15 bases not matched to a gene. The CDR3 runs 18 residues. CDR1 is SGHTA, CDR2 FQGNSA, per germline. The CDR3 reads CASSPGTSGTGSYYEQYF. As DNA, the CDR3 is TGTGCCAGCAGCCCGGGGACTAGCGGAACTGGGTCGTACTACGAGCAGTACTTC.

This CDR3 reads CASSGMGNEKLFF. DNA of the CDR3: TGTGCCAGTAGTGGAATGGGTAATGAAAAACTGTTTTTT. The chain joins TRBV19 to TRBJ1-4; D not resolved. The ends were cut back, 5 bases at V and 4 bases at J, with 8 bases in the middle. The germline V gene encodes CDR1 LNHDA and CDR2 SQIVND (reference sequence). The CDR3 consists of 13 residues.

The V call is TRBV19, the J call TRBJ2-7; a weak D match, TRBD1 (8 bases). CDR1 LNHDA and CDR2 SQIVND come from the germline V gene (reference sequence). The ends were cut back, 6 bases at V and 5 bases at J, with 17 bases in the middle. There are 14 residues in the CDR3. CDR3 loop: CASSPTGGANEQYF. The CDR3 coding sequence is TGTGCCAGTAGCCCCACAGGGGGGGCAAACGAGCAGTACTTC.

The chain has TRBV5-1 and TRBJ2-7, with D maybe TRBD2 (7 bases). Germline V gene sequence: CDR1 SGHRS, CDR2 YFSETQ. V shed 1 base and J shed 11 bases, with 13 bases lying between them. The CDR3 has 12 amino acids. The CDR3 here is CASSLREGVKYF. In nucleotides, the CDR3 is TGCGCCAGCAGCTTGAGGGAGGGGGTGAAGTACTTC. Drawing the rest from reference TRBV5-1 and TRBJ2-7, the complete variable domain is KAGVTQTPRYLIKTRGQQVTLSCSPISGHRSVSWYQQTPGQGLQFLFEYFSETQRNKGNFPGRFSGRQFSNSRSEMNVSTLELGDSALYLCASSLREGVKYFGPGTRLTVT.

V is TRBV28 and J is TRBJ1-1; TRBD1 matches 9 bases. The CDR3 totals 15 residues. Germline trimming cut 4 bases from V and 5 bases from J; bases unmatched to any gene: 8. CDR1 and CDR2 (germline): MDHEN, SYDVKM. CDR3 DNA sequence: TGTGCCAGCAGTTCGGGACAGGGAGATGGAACTGAAGCTTTCTTT. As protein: CASSSGQGDGTEAFF.

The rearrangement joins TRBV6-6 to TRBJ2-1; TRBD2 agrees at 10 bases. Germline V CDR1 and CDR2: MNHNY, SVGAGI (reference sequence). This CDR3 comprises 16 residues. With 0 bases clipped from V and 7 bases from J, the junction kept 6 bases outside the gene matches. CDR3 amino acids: CASSYSGSGRGNEQFF. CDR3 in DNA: TGTGCCAGCAGTTACTCGGGGAGCGGGAGGGGGAATGAGCAGTTCTTC.

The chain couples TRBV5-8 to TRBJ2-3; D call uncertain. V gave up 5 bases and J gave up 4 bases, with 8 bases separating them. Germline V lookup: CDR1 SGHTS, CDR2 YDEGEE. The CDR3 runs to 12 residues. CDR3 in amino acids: CASRGAPDTQYF. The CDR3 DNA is TGTGCCAGCAGGGGTGCCCCAGATACGCAGTATTTT.

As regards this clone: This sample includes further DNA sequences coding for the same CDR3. CDR3 in DNA: TGCGCCAGCAGCTTGGTAGCGGGAGGCACAGATACGCAGTATTTT. It yields the protein CASSLVAGGTDTQYF. V and J are TRBV5-1 and TRBJ2-3; 9 bases fit TRBD2. The CDR3 spans 15 residues. Looked up from germline, CDR1 is SGHRS and CDR2 is YFSETQ. J was trimmed by 1 base and V by 0 bases; bases with no gene match: 0. Combining the CDR3 with reference TRBV5-1 and TRBJ2-3 gives the whole variable domain KAGVTQTPRYLIKTRGQQVTLSCSPISGHRSVSWYQQTPGQGLQFLFEYFSETQRNKGNFPGRFSGRQFSNSRSEMNVSTLELGDSALYLCASSLVAGGTDTQYFGPGTRLTVL.

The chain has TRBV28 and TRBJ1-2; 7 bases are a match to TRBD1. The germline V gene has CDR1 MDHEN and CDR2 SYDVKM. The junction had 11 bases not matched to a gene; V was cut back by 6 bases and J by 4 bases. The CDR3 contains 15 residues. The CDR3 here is CASRPRGFRSYGYTF. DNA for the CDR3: TGTGCCAGCAGACCCAGGGGGTTTAGGTCCTATGGCTACACCTTC.

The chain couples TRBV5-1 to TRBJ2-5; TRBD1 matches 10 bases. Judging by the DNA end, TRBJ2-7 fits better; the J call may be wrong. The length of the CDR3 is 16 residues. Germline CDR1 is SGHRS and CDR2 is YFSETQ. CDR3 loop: CASSYNPGTGEDEQYF. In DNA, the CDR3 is TGCGCCAGCAGCTATAACCCCGGGACAGGGGAAGACGAGCAGTACTTC.

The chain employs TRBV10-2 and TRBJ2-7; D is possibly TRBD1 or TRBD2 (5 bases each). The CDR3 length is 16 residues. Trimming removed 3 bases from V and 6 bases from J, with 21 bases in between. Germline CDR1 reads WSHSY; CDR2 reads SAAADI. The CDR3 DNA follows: TGCGCCAGCAGTGAACCCGCCGGGACGGGCCCCTCCGAGCAGTACTTC. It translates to CASSEPAGTGPSEQYF.

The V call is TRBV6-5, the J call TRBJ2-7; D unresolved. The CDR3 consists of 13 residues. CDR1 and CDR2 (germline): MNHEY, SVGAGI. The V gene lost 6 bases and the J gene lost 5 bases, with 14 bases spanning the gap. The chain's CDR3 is CASRGPSKDEQYF. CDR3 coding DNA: TGTGCCAGCAGAGGACCCAGCAAGGACGAGCAGTACTTC.

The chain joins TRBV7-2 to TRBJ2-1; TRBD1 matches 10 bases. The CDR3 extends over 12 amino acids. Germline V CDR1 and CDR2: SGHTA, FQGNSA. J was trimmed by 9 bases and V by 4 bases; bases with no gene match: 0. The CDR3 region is CASSWDRGEQFF. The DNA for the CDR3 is TGTGCCAGCAGCTGGGACAGGGGTGAGCAGTTCTTC.

CDR3 region: CASSITGVEEKLFF. CDR3 coding DNA: TGTGCCAGTAGTATCACAGGGGTTGAAGAAAAACTGTTTTTT. The rearrangement joins TRBV19 to TRBJ1-4; 7 bases fit TRBD1. V was pared by 3 bases and J by 8 bases, with 6 bases of the junction left unmatched. CDR3 size: 14 residues. Germline values: CDR1 LNHDA, CDR2 SQIVND (reference sequence).

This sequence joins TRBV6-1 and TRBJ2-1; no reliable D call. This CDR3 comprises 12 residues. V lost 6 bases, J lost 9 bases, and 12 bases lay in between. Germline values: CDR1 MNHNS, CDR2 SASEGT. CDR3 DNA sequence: TGTGCCAGCAGCGCCCTGGGCCTTGAGCAGTTCTTC. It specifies CASSALGLEQFF.

CDR3: CASSILGQGNEQFF. The CDR3 nucleotides read TGTGCCAGTAGTATATTGGGACAGGGGAATGAGCAGTTCTTC. The chain combines TRBV19 with TRBJ2-1, with TRBD1 matching 10 bases. Trimming cost V 2 bases and J 7 bases; bases outside gene matches: 2. The CDR3 sequence is 14 residues long. Germline V gene lookup returns CDR1 LNHDA and CDR2 SQIVND (reference sequence).

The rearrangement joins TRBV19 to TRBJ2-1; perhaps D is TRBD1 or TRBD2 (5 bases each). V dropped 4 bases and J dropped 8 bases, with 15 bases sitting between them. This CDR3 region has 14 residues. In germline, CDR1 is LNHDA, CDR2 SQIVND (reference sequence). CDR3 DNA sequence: TGTGCCAGTAGTAACCTCTGGGGGTCGGATGAGCAGTTCTTC. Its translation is CASSNLWGSDEQFF.

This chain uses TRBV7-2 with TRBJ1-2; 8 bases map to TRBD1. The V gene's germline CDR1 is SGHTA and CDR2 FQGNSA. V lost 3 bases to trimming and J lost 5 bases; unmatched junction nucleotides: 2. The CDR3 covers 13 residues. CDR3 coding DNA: TGTGCCAGCAGCTTCCGACAGGGGTATGGCTACACCTTC. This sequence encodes CASSFRQGYGYTF.

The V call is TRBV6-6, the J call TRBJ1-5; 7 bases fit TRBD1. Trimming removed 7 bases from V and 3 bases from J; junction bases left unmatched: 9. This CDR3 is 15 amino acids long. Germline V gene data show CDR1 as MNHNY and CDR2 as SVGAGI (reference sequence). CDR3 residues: CASNPGTADNQPQHF. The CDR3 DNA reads TGTGCCAGCAACCCTGGGACAGCCGACAATCAGCCCCAGCATTTT.

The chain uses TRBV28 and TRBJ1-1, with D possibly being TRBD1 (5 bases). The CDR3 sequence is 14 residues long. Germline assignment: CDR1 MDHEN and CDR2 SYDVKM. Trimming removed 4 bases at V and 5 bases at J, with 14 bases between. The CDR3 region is CASSYGGEGTEAFF. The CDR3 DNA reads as TGTGCCAGCAGTTACGGGGGAGAAGGGACTGAAGCTTTCTTT.